This TCR beta chain was obtained from a study of cytomegalovirus exposure and HLA in healthy donors. Use of 60 Vbeta and 13 Jbeta primers characterized the PCR. Clones were read by immunoSEQ multiplex PCR, and TCRdb kept only the in-frame ones, dropping some. The sample carries fewer than 180,000 clones, 70% to 80% recorded once. In its sample, this clone was seen a few times. Trimming shortened V by 7 bases and J by 7 bases, and 14 bases separated the two germline ends. The CDR3 is 13 residues long. Looked up from germline, CDR1 is SGHAT and CDR2 is FQNNGV. Source material: PBMCs. The sequence was obtained from a human donor in good health. The chain employs TRBV11-2 and TRBJ2-1; perhaps TRBD2 as D (6 bases). In DNA form, the CDR3 reads TGTGCCAGCACCTCCGGGAGCCAGAATGAGCAGTTCTTC. This sequence encodes CASTSGSQNEQFF.